This T cell receptor (beta chain) comes out of a study of PD-L1 blockade in urothelial cancer. Overall study: Blood samples had a median of 141,255 T cells.

Libraries were prepared by immunoSEQ multiplex PCR; TCRdb keeps only in-frame clonotypes and omits some of them. The table shows some 48,000 clones, with roughly 80% occurring only once. Time point specified: peripheral blood 6 weeks after treatment start. Germline V CDR1 and CDR2: SGHNT, YENEEA. The length of the CDR3 is 15 residues. V dropped 2 bases and J dropped 6 bases, with 14 bases sitting between them. The clonotype comes from a man between 65 and 85 years old with urothelial cancer. Sequences were derived from PBMCs, sampled around atezolizumab (anti-PD-L1) treatment. The chain joins TRBV11-3 to TRBJ2-1; maybe TRBD2 (5 bases). The CDR3 region has the DNA TGTGCCAGCAGCTTAACGGGGAGTGTCGTCAATGAGCAGTTCTTC. The encoded protein is CASSLTGSVVNEQFF.